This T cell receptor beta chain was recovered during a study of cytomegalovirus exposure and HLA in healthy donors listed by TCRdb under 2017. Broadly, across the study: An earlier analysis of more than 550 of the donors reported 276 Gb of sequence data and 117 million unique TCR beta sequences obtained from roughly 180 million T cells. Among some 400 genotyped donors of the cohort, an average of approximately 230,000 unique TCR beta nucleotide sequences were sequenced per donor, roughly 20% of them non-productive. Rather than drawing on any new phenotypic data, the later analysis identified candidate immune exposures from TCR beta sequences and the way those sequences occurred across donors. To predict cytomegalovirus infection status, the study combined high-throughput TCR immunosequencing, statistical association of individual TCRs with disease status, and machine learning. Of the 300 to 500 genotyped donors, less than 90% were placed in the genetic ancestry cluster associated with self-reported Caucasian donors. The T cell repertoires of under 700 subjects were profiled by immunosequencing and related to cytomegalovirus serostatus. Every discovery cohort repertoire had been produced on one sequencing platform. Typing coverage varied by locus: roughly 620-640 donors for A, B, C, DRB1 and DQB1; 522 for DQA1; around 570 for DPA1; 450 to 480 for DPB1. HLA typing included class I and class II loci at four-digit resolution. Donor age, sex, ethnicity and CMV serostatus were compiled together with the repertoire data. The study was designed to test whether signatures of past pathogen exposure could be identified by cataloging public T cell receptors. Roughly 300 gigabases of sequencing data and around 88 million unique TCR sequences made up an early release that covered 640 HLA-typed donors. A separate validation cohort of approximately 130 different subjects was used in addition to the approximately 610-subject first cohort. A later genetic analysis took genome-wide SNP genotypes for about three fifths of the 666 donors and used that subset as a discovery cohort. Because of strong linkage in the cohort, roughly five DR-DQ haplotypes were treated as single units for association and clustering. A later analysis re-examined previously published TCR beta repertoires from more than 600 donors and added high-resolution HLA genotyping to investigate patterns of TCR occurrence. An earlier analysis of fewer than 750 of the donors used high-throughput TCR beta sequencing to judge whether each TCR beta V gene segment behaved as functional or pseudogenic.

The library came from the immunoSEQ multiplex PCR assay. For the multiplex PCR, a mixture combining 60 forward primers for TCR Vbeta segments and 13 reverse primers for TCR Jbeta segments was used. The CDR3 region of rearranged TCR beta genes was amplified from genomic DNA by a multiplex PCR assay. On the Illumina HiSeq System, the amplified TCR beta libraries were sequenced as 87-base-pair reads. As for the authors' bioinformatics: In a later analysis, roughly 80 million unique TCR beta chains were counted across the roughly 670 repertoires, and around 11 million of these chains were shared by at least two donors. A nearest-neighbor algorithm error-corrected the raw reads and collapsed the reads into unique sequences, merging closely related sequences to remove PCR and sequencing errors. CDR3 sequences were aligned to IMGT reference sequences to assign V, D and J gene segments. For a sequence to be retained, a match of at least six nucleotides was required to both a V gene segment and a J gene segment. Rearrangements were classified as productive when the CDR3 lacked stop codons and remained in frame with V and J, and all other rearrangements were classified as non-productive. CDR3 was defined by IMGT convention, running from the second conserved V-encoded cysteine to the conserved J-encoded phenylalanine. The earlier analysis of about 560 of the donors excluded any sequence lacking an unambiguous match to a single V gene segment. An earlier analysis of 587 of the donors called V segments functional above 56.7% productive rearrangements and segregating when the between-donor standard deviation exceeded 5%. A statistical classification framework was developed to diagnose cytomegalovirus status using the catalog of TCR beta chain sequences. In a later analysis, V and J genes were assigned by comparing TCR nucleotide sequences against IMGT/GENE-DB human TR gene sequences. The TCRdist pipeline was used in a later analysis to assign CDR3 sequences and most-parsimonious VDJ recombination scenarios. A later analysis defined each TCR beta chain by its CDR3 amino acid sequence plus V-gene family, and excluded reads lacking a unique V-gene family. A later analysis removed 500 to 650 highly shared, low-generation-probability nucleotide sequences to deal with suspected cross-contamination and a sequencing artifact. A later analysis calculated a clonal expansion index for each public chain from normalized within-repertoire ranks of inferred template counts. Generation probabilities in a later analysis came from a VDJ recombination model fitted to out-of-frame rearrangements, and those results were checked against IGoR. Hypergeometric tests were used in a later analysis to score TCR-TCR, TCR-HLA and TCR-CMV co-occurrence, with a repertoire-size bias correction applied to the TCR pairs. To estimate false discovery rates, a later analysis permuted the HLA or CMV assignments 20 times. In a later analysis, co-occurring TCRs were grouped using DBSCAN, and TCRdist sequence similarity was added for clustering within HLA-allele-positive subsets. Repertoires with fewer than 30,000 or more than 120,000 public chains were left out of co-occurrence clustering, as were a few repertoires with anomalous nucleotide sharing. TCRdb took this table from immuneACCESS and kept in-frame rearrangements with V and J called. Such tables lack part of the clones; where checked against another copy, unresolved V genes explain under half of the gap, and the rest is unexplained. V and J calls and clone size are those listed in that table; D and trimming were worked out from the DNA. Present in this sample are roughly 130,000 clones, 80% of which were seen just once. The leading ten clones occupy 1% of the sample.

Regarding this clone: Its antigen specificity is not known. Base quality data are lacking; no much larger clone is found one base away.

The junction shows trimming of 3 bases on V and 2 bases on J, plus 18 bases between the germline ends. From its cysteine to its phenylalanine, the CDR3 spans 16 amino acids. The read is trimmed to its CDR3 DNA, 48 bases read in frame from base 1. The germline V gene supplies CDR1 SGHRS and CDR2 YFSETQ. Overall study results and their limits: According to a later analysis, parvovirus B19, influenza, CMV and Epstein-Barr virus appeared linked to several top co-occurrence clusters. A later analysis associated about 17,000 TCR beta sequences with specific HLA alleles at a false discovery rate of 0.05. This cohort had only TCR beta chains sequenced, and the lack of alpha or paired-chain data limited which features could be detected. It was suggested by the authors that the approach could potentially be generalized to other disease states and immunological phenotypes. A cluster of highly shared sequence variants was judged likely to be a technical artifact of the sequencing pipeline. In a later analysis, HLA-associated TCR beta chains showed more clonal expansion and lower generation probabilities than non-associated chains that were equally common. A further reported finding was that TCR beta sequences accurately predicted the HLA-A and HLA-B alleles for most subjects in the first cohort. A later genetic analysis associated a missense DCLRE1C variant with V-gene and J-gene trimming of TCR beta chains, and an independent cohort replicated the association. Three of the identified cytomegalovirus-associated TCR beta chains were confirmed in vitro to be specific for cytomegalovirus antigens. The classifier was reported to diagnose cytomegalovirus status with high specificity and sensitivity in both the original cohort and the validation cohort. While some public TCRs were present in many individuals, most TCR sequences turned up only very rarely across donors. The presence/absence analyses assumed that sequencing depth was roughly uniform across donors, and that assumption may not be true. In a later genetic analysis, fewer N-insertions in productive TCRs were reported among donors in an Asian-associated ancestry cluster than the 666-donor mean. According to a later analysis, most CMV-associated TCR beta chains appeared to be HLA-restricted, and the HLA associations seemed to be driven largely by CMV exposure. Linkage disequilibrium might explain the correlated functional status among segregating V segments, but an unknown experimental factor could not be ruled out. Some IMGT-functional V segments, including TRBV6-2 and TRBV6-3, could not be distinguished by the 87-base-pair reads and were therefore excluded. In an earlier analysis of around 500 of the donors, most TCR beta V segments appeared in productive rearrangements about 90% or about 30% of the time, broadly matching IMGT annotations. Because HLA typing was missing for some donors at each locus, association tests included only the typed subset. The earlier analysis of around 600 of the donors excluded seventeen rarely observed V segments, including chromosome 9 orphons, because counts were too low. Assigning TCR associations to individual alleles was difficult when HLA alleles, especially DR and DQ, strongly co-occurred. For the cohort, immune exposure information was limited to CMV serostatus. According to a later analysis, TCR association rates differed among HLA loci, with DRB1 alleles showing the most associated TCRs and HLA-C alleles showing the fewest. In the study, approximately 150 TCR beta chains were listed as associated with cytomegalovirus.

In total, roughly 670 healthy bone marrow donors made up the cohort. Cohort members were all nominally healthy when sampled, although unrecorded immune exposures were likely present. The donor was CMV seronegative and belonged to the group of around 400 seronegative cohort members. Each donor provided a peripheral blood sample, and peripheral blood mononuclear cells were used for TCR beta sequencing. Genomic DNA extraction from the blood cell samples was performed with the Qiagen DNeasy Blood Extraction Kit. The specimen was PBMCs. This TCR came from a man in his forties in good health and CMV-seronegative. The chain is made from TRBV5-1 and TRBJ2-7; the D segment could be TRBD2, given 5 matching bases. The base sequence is TGCGCCAGCAGCTCGTTGGCCAGCGGACCTACCTACGAGCAGTACTTC. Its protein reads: CASSSLASGPTYEQYF.